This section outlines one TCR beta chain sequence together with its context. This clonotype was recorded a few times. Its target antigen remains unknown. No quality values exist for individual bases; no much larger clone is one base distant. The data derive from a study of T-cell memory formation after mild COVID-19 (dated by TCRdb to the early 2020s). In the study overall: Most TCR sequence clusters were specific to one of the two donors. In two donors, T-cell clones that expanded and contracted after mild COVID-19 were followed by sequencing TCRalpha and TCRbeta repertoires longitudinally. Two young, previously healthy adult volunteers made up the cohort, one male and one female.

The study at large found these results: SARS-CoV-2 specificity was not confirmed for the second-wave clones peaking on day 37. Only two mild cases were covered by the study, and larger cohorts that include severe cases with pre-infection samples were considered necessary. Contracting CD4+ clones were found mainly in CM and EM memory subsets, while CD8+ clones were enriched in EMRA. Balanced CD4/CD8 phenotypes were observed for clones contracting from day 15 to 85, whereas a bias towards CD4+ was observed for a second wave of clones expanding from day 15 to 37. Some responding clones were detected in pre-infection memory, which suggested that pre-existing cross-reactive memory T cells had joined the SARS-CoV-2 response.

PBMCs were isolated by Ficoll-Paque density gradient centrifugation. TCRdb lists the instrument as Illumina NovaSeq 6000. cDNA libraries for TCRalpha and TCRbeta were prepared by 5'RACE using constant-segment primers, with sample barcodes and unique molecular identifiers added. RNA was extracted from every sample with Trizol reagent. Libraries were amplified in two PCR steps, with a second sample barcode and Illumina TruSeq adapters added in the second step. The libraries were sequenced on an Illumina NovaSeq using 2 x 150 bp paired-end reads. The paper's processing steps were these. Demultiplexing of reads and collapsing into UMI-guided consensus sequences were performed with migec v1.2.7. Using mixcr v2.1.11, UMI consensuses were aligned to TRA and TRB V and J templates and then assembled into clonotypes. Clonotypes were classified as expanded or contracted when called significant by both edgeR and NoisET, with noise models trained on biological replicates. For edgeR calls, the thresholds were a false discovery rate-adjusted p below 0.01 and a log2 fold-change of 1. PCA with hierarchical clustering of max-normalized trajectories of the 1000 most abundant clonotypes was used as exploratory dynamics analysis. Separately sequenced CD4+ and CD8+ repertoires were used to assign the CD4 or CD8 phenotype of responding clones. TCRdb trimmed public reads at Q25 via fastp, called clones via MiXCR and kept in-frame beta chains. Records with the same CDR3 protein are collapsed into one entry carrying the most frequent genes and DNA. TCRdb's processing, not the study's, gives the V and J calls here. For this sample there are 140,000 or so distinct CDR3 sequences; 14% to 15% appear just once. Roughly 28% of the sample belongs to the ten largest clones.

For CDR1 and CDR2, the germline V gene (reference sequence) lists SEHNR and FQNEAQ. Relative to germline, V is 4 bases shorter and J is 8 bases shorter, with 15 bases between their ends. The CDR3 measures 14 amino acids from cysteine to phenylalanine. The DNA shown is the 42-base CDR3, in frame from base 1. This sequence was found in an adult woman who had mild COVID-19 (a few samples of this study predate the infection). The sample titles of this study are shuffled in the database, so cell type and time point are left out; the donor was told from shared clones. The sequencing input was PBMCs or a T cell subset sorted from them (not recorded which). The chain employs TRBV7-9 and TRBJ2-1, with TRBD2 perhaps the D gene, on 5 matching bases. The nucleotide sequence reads TGTGCCAGCAGCTCCAGTCGGGGATTCCATGAGCAGTTCTTC. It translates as CASSSSRGFHEQFF.